The clone carrying this T cell receptor (beta chain) was seen repeatedly, ten times or more. The antigen is unknown. The junction departs from germline at one end; a sequencing error may be responsible. This sample was taken from a study of T cells in Graves' hyperthyroidism and ophthalmopathy. Findings and limits, study-wide: Most thyroid-expanded clonotypes above 0.001 were also found in blood.

The CDR3 sequence is 16 residues long. Germline assignment: CDR1 SGHTA and CDR2 FQGTGA. Amplification of TCR beta CDR3 regions was performed using RNA transcripts as template. A first-round RT-PCR of the TCR CDR3 used the HTBI primer set. TCRdb fed the multiplex PCR reads into MiXCR, producing one record per CDR3 protein. Among roughly 720,000 distinct CDR3 sequences listed, around 15% were seen once. Patients aged 18 to 65 with hyperthyroidism were newly diagnosed, with duration under 2 months. Source material for PBMCs was 9 to 10 ml fresh peripheral blood. Material for sequencing was blood. The clonotype originates from a man aged 45 to 65 with Graves' hyperthyroidism. The genes are TRBV7-3 and TRBJ2-1, with 7 bases identical to TRBD1. The chain's CDR3 is CVSSPRRGLSYNEQFF. The CDR3 DNA follows: TGTGTCAGCAGCCCCCGCAGGGGGTTATCCTACAATGAGCAGTTCTTC.